The 17 T cell receptor beta chains below all came from one sample that was sequenced in a study of cytomegalovirus exposure and HLA in healthy donors. 13 Jbeta primers and 60 Vbeta primers were used for the PCR. Assay: immunoSEQ multiplex PCR; the TCRdb copy retains only in-frame clones and omits some. The data contain fewer than 120,000 clones, 75% to 80% of them singletons. Sequencing was carried out using PBMCs. The receptors stem from a woman in her 30s in good health and CMV-seronegative.

This CDR3 reads CASSEQGGHEKLFF. Here the CDR3 DNA reads TGCGCCAGCAGCGAACAGGGGGGGCATGAAAAACTGTTTTTT. This rearrangement joins TRBV5-1 to TRBJ1-4; 8 bases fit TRBD1. CDR1 is SGHRS, CDR2 YFSETQ, per germline. The V segment lost 4 bases and the J segment 6 bases; nucleotides outside the gene matches: 5. There are 14 residues in the CDR3.

The CDR3 here is CASSLGLAANTGELFF. The CDR3 DNA reads TGTGCCAGCAGCTTAGGACTAGCGGCTAACACCGGGGAGCTGTTTTTT. The V gene is TRBV7-3, the J gene TRBJ2-2, with 10 bases fitting TRBD2. J lost 2 bases, V lost 2 bases, and 2 bases had no gene match. The CDR3 consists of 16 residues. Germline V gene data show CDR1 as SGHTA and CDR2 as FQGTGA. The whole variable domain, filled in from reference TRBV7-3 and TRBJ2-2, reads GAGVSQTPSNKVTEKGKYVELRCDPISGHTALYWYRQSLGQGPEFLIYFQGTGAADDSGLPNDRFFAVRPEGSVSTLKIQRTERGDSAVYLCASSLGLAANTGELFFGEGSRLTVL.

This chain connects TRBV30 to TRBJ1-6, with D perhaps matching TRBD1 (6 bases). CDR1 and CDR2 from the germline V gene are GTSNPN and SVGIG (reference sequence). Trimming shortened V by 2 bases and J by 6 bases, and 11 bases separated the two germline ends. The CDR3 extends over 14 amino acids. CDR3 amino acids: CAWSITGSNSPLHF. CDR3 nucleotide sequence: TGTGCCTGGAGTATTACAGGGAGTAATTCACCCCTCCACTTT.

The V call is TRBV9, the J call TRBJ2-2; TRBD2 matches 9 bases. J lost 5 bases, V lost 3 bases, and 5 bases had no gene match. The germline gives CDR1 SGDLS, CDR2 YYNGEE. The CDR3 has 15 amino acids. CDR3 nucleotide sequence: TGTGCCAGCAGCGCGTCGGGACTAGCTACCGGGGAGCTGTTTTTT. It encodes CASSASGLATGELFF.

The J gene is TRBJ2-1, the V gene TRBV5-1; TRBD1 matches 7 bases. CDR3 size: 15 residues. Germline V CDR1 and CDR2: SGHRS, YFSETQ. V shed 2 bases and J 5 bases; nucleotides not matched to a gene: 7. DNA for the CDR3: TGCGCCAGCAGCTTTGGGACAGCCCAGCACAATGAGCAGTTCTTC. Translated: CASSFGTAQHNEQFF.

The chain carries TRBV4-2 and TRBJ2-4, with 7 positions matching TRBD2. Trimming at V came to 0 bases and at J to 1 base, leaving 3 bases not matched to a gene. From germline, CDR1 is LGHNA and CDR2 YNFKEQ. CDR3 length equals 16 residues. This CDR3 reads CASSQDAGAAKNIQYF. The CDR3 DNA reads TGTGCCAGCAGCCAAGATGCGGGAGCCGCCAAAAACATTCAGTACTTC.

V is TRBV27 and J is TRBJ2-1; TRBD2 is a possible D gene (5 bases). The CDR3 spans 14 residues. CDR1 is MNHEY, CDR2 SMNVEV, per germline (reference sequence). The V gene lost 2 bases and the J gene lost 9 bases, with 14 bases spanning the gap. CDR3 residues: CASSLAAPRGEQFF. As DNA, the CDR3 is TGTGCCAGCAGTTTAGCGGCCCCTCGGGGTGAGCAGTTCTTC.

As DNA, the CDR3 is TGTGCCAGCAGCCGGTTGATTTTGGGAGGGGGCACAGATACGCAGTATTTT. Protein sequence: CASSRLILGGGTDTQYF. This sequence joins TRBV5-4 and TRBJ2-3; TRBD2 matches at 7 bases. CDR1 and CDR2 from the germline V gene are SGHNT and YYREEE (reference sequence). Trimming at V came to 4 bases and at J to 1 base, leaving 12 bases not matched to a gene. The CDR3 is 17 residues long. Looking up the rest from reference TRBV5-4 and TRBJ2-3 gives the full variable domain: ETGVTQSPTHLIKTRGQQVTLRCSSQSGHNTVSWYQQALGQGPQFIFQYYREEENGRGNFPPRFSGLQFPNYSSELNVNALELDDSALYLCASSRLILGGGTDTQYFGPGTRLTVL.

This chain joins TRBV25-1 and TRBJ2-7; D gene uncertain. The CDR3 runs to 13 residues. The V end was cut by 2 bases, the J end by 2 bases, with 7 bases between. Germline assignment: CDR1 MGHDK and CDR2 SYGVNS. CDR3 in amino acids: CASSEPGAYEQYF. The CDR3 coding sequence is TGTGCCAGCAGTGAACCCGGAGCCTACGAGCAGTACTTC.

This CDR3 is CASSRQQNTEAFF. In nucleotides, the CDR3 is TGTGCCAGTAGTAGACAGCAGAACACTGAAGCTTTCTTT. This sequence joins TRBV19 and TRBJ1-1; tentative D call: TRBD1 (5 bases). This CDR3 has 13 amino acids. CDR1 is LNHDA, CDR2 SQIVND, per germline (reference sequence). The V and J ends lost 4 bases and 1 base respectively, with 7 bases between them.

The genes are TRBV29-1 and TRBJ1-2; no clear D. Germline V CDR1 and CDR2: SQVTM, ANQGSEA. CDR3 length equals 15 residues. V lost 2 bases to trimming and J lost 4 bases, with 17 bases between them. The CDR3 nucleotides are TGCAGCGTTGAATTTTTTCACCCAGGCCTCTATGGCTACACCTTC. It is translated as CSVEFFHPGLYGYTF.

The V gene is TRBV10-3, the J gene TRBJ2-1; TRBD2 agrees at 7 bases. CDR1 is ENHRY and CDR2 is SYGVKD in the germline V gene. The CDR3 runs to 13 residues. J lost 5 bases, V lost 5 bases, and 3 bases had no gene match. CDR3 residues: CAISPGTNNEQFF. The CDR3 DNA reads TGTGCCATCAGTCCCGGGACTAACAATGAGCAGTTCTTC.

This sequence joins TRBV13 and TRBJ1-2; D is unclear. Germline V gives CDR1 PRHDT, CDR2 FYEKMQ (reference sequence). V dropped 5 bases and J dropped 7 bases, with 14 bases sitting between them. CDR3 length: 13 amino acids. The DNA of the CDR3 is TGTGCCAGCAGCCGTCGGGGTGGGAGTGGCTACACCTTC. The encoded protein is CASSRRGGSGYTF.

This clone appeared a few times. This chain links TRBV28 with TRBJ2-7, with unresolved D. There are 14 residues in the CDR3. The germline V gene has CDR1 MDHEN and CDR2 SYDVKM. V shed 3 bases and J shed 0 bases, with 9 bases lying between them. CDR3: CASSFNPSSYEQYF. The CDR3 nucleotides are TGTGCCAGCAGTTTTAATCCCAGCTCCTACGAGCAGTACTTC.

This rearrangement joins TRBV7-9 to TRBJ2-1; possibly TRBD2 for D (6 bases). Trimming shortened V by 3 bases and J by 5 bases, and 14 bases separated the two germline ends. Germline loops: CDR1 SEHNR, CDR2 FQNEAQ (reference sequence). The CDR3 spans 15 residues. The CDR3 DNA reads TGTGCCAGCAGCTTTTGGAGGGCCGGCAACAATGAGCAGTTCTTC. It is translated as CASSFWRAGNNEQFF.

This clone appeared a single time. This chain links TRBV4-3 with TRBJ2-3, with a tentative D call TRBD2 (6 bases). In germline, CDR1 is LGHNA, CDR2 YSLEER. Between the trimmed V and J ends, which lost 2 bases and 2 bases, there was a span of 11 bases. The CDR3 runs 15 residues. The CDR3 nucleotides are TGCGCCAGCAGCCAATACGTGGACTACACAGATACGCAGTATTTT. This encodes CASSQYVDYTDTQYF.

The chain has TRBV13 and TRBJ2-7; no firm D call. CDR1 is PRHDT and CDR2 is FYEKMQ in the germline V gene (reference sequence). V lost 5 bases to trimming and J lost 1 base, with 6 bases between them. This CDR3 spans 12 amino acids. Here the CDR3 DNA reads TGTGCCAGCAGCCTGACTTCCTACGAGCAGTACTTC. The encoded protein is CASSLTSYEQYF.